A selection of T cell receptor beta chains follows, all from one sample in a study of blood T cell repertoires in COVID-19. Some clones are missing from TCRdb's copy, which holds only in-frame ones; the method was immunoSEQ multiplex PCR. The table lists some 280,000 clones, approximately 91% of them singletons. Material: peripheral blood. The receptors were gathered from a woman aged 60 to 75 with acute or convalescent COVID-19. CDR3s include the opening cysteine and the closing phenylalanine or tryptophan. The D gene is left open where the match is weak.

v_gene	d_gene	j_gene	CDR3nt	CDR3aa
TRBV9	NA	TRBJ1-2	TGTGCCAGCAGCGTTACTAACTATGGCTACACCTTC	CASSVTNYGYTF
TRBV5-4	TRBD2	TRBJ2-1	TGTGCCAGCAGCTTTGCGGGGGGGCCGGTAAATGAGCAGTTCTTC	CASSFAGGPVNEQFF
TRBV7-3	TRBD1	TRBJ1-1	TGTGCCAGCAGCTACCGGACAGGGGGCATCACTGAAGCTTTCTTT	CASSYRTGGITEAFF
TRBV25-1	NA	TRBJ1-1	TGTGCCAGCAGATCACAGGGAAAGAGGACTGAAGCTTTCTTT	CASRSQGKRTEAFF
TRBV5-6	NA	TRBJ1-4	TGTGCCAGCAGCCAATGGACAGTTAATGAAAAACTGTTTTTT	CASSQWTVNEKLFF
TRBV6-4	TRBD1	TRBJ1-5	TGTGCCAGCAGCGGACAGGGTGGCAATCAGCCCCAGCATTTT	CASSGQGGNQPQHF
TRBV27	NA	TRBJ1-1	TGTGCCAGCAGTGGGTACAGGGTATTACGAGGAGGCACTGAAGCTTTCTTT	CASSGYRVLRGGTEAFF
TRBV9	NA	TRBJ1-2	TGTGCCAGCAGCGCGGATCAGGGAGGGCATGGCTACACCTTC	CASSADQGGHGYTF
TRBV2	TRBD1	TRBJ1-5	TGTGCCAGCAGTGGGACAGGGTTGAGCAATCAGCCCCAGCATTTT	CASSGTGLSNQPQHF
TRBV7-2	TRBD2	TRBJ2-1	TGTGCCAGCAGCTTAGGGCTAGCGGAGAATGAGCAGTTCTTC	CASSLGLAENEQFF
TRBV9	NA	TRBJ2-7	TGTGCCAGCAGCCCAGGGGATGGGTACGAGCAGTACTTC	CASSPGDGYEQYF
TRBV28	NA	TRBJ2-7	TGTGCCAGCAGCCGCGGGGCAGCAAACTCCTACGAGCAGTACTTC	CASSRGAANSYEQYF
TRBV28	NA	TRBJ1-1	TGTGCCAGCAGGGGGCAGGGGATGAACACTGAAGCTTTCTTT	CASRGQGMNTEAFF
TRBV5-1	NA	TRBJ1-1	TGCGCCAGCAGCTTGTCCCCAGGGGTTGAAGCTTTCTTT	CASSLSPGVEAFF
TRBV4-3	TRBD2	TRBJ2-7	TGCGCCAGCAGCCCGGAGGGACTAGCGGGAGACGAGCAGTACTTC	CASSPEGLAGDEQYF
TRBV27	TRBD1	TRBJ2-7	TGTGCCAGCAGTTTAACCCCCTCGACAGGGAACGAGCAGTACTTC	CASSLTPSTGNEQYF
TRBV7-8	NA	TRBJ1-5	TGTGCCAGCAGCTCAACCGAGCGGGGCCGGAATCAGCCCCAGCATTTT	CASSSTERGRNQPQHF
TRBV24-1	NA	TRBJ2-2	TGTGCCACCAGTGATACCGGGACTGGGACCACCGGGGAGCTGTTTTTT	CATSDTGTGTTGELFF
TRBV27	NA	TRBJ1-1	TGTGCCAGCAGTTTTGGCGGATTGAACACTGAAGCTTTCTTT	CASSFGGLNTEAFF
TRBV9	NA	TRBJ2-1	TGTGCCAGCAGCCAAACCTACCTTGGCAATGAGCAGTTCTTC	CASSQTYLGNEQFF
TRBV29-1	NA	TRBJ2-7	TGCAGCGTATCGAGGGCGGGGTCTTTATACGAGCAGTACTTC	CSVSRAGSLYEQYF
TRBV12-3/TRBV12-4	NA	TRBJ2-1	TGTGCCAGCAGTCCCGACATTGAGCAGTTCTTC	CASSPDIEQFF
TRBV18	TRBD1	TRBJ2-5	TGTGCCAGCTCACATATAGCCGGGACAGGGAATCAAGAGACCCAGTACTTC	CASSHIAGTGNQETQYF
TRBV5-1	TRBD1	TRBJ2-2	TGCGCCAGCAGCCGGGACAGCGCGAACACCGGGGAGCTGTTTTTT	CASSRDSANTGELFF
TRBV2	TRBD1	TRBJ2-1	TGTGCCAGCAGTTTGGGACAGGGGGCGAATGAGCAGTTCTTC	CASSLGQGANEQFF
TRBV4-3	TRBD1	TRBJ1-4	TGCGCCAGCAGCCAAGTACGGCAGGGGGGCGAAAAACTGTTTTTT	CASSQVRQGGEKLFF
TRBV27	TRBD1	TRBJ2-7	TGTGCCAGCAGTCTGGGACAGGCCACCTACGAGCAGTACTTC	CASSLGQATYEQYF